Listed here are 2 T cell receptor beta chains from one sample, sequenced in a study of T cells in Graves' hyperthyroidism and ophthalmopathy (dated by TCRdb to between 2018 and 2021). The library was built by means of multiplex PCR. TCRdb shows the sequencer as Illumina HiSeq 2000. The TCR beta CDR3 regions were amplified from RNA transcripts. The first round of RT-PCR for the TCR CDR3 was performed with the HTBI primer set and the Qiagen OneStep RT-PCR kit. The public reads were run again by TCRdb, first through fastp at Q25 and then through MiXCR, and only productive beta chains were kept. Here each entry gathers all rows of one CDR3 protein and keeps the most common genes and DNA. For this sample there are under 350,000 distinct CDR3 sequences; about a sixth appear just once. The top ten hold approximately 60% of the sample. Sequencing used blood. Every receptor here comes from a woman aged 60-75 years with Graves' ophthalmopathy.

The CDR3 coding sequence is TGCGCCAGCAGCTTGTGGCCTGACAGCGCCAAAGGATCCCAAGAGACCCAGTACTTC. It encodes CASSLWPDSAKGSQETQYF. The V and J genes are TRBV5-1 and TRBJ2-5; possibly TRBD1 for D (5 bases). The CDR3 covers 19 residues. Germline V gene sequence: CDR1 SGHRS, CDR2 YFSETQ. The V gene lost 1 base and the J gene lost 1 base, with 23 bases spanning the gap. The whole variable domain, remainder taken from reference TRBV5-1 and TRBJ2-5, is KAGVTQTPRYLIKTRGQQVTLSCSPISGHRSVSWYQQTPGQGLQFLFEYFSETQRNKGNFPGRFSGRQFSNSRSEMNVSTLELGDSALYLCASSLWPDSAKGSQETQYFGPGTRLLVL.

Comments on this clonotype: This clone may be a read error of a much larger clone one base away. This CDR3 is missing its conserved last phenylalanine or tryptophan, likely due to a read error. The chain combines TRBV14 with TRBJ2-1; TRBD2 agrees at 8 bases. The CDR3 is 16 residues long. Trimming at V came to 1 base and at J to 4 bases, leaving 6 bases not matched to a gene. Germline V gene sequence: CDR1 SGHDN, CDR2 FVKESK. Written as DNA, the CDR3 is TGTGCCAGCAGCCAAGGACTAGCGCAACGGTACAATGAGCAGTTCCTC. Amino acid sequence: CASSQGLAQRYNEQFL.